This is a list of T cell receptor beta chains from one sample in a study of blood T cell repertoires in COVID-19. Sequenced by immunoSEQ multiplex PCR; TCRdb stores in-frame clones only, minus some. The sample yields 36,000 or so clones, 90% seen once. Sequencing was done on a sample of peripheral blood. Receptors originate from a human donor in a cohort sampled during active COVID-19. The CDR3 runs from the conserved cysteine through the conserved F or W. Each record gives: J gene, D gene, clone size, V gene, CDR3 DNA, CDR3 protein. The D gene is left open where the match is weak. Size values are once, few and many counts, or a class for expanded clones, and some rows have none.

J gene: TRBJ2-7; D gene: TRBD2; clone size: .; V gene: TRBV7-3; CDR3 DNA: TGTGCCAGCAGCCTCCACAGCGGGAACGAGCAGTACTTC; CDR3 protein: CASSLHSGNEQYF
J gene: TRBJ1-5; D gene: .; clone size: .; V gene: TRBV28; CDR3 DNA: TGTGCCAGCAGTTTCCTTGCGGGTCAGCCCCAGCATTTT; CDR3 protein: CASSFLAGQPQHF
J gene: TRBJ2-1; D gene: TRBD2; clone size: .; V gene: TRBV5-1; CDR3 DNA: TGCGCCAGCAGCGAGAAGGGGCTAGCGGAATTAAGGCAGTTCTTC; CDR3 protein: CASSEKGLAELRQFF
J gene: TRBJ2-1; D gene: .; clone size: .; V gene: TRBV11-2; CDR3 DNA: TGTGCCAGCAGACGGCCGGGTCTGCGACTCAATGAGCAGTTCTTC; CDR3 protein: CASRRPGLRLNEQFF
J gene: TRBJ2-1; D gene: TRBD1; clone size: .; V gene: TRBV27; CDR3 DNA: TGTGCCAGCAGTCCTCGACAGGGCTCCTACAATGAGCAGTTCTTC; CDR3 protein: CASSPRQGSYNEQFF
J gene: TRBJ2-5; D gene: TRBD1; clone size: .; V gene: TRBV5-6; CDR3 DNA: TGTGCCAGCAGCTTGGGGGTAAGGACAGGCTTAAAAGAGACCCAGTACTTC; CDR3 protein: CASSLGVRTGLKETQYF
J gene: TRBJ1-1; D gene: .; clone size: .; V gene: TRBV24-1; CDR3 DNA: TGTGCCACCAGTGATCCCAGCAGGGGGAACACTGAAGCTTTCTTT; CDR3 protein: CATSDPSRGNTEAFF
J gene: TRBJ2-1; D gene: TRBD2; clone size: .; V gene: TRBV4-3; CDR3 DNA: TGCGCCAGCAGCCAAGACCCGCCACAAGGACTAGCGGGCTCCAATGAGCAGTTCTTC; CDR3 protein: CASSQDPPQGLAGSNEQFF
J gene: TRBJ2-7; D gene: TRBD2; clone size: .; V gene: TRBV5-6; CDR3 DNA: TGTGCCAGCAGCCTTGGACTAGCGGGAGTGTTTATCTACGAGCAGTACTTC; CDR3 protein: CASSLGLAGVFIYEQYF
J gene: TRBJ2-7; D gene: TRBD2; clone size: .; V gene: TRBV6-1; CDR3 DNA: TGTGCCAGCAGTGCCCTGACTAGCGGGAGCTCCTACGAGCAGTACTTC; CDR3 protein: CASSALTSGSSYEQYF
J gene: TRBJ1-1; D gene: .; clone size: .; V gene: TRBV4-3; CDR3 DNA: TGCGCCAGCAGCCGGAAAGTGGTATCGGAAGGGGAGAACACTGAAGCTTTCTTT; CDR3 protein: CASSRKVVSEGENTEAFF
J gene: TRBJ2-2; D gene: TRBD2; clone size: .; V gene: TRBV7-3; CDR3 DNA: TGTGCCAGCTCCCTAGCGGGAGCGACCACCGGGGAGCTGTTTTTT; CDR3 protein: CASSLAGATTGELFF
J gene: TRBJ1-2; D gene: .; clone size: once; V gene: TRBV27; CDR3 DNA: TGTGCCAGCAGTCTACAGGACCTGGGCTATGGCTACACCTTC; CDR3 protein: CASSLQDLGYGYTF
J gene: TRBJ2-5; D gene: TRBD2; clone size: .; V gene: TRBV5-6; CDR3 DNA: TGTGCCAGCAGCTTGGTCAAGGGACTAGCGGGTCAAGAGACCCAGTACTTC; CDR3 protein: CASSLVKGLAGQETQYF
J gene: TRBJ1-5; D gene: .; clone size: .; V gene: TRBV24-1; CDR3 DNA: TGTGCCACCAGTGACTCCCTTGGGACAAATAGCAATCAGCCCCAGCATTTT; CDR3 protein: CATSDSLGTNSNQPQHF
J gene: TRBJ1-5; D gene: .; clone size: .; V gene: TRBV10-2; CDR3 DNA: TGCGCCGGAAGGACAGGCAATCAGCCCCAGCATTTT; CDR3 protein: CAGRTGNQPQHF
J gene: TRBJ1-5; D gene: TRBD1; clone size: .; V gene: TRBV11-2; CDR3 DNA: TGTGCCAGCAGCAACCAGGGGGCCGGGATCAATCAGCCCCAGCATTTT; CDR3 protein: CASSNQGAGINQPQHF
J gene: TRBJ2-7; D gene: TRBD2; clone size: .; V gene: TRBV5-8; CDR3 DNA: TGTGCCAGCAGCTTTCAAGCCACCGGGACTAGCGGAACCTACGAGCAGTACTTC; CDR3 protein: CASSFQATGTSGTYEQYF
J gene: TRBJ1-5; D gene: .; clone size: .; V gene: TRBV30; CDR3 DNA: TGTGCCTGGAGTCCTGATTTCCTGCGGGGGTCCCAGCCCCAGCATTTT; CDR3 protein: CAWSPDFLRGSQPQHF
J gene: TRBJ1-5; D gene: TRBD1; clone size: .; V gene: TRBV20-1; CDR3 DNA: TGCAGTGCTAGTCGTGGGACAGGGGAAAACCAGCCCCAGCATTTT; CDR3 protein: CSASRGTGENQPQHF
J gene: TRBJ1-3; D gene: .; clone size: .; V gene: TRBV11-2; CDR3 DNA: TGTGCCAGCAGCTACCTAAGCTCTGGAAACACCATATATTTT; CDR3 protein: CASSYLSSGNTIYF
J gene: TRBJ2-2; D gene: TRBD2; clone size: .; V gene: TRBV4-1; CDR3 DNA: TGCGCCAGCAGCCAAGAACTCGGGAGGTCCGGGGAGCTGTTTTTT; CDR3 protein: CASSQELGRSGELFF
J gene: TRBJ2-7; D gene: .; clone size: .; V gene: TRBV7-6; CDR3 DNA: TGTGCCAGCAGCTTACGGGGTCCCCCATGGGGCGAGCAGTACTTC; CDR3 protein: CASSLRGPPWGEQYF
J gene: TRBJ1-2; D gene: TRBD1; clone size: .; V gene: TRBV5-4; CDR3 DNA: TGTGCCAGCAGCGAAGCGGACAGGGGTGTAAGGGGCTACACCTTC; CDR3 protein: CASSEADRGVRGYTF
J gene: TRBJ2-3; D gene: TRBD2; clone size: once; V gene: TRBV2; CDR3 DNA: TGTGCCAGCAGGTCGGGAGCGGGGAGTCAAGATACGCAGTATTTT; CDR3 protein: CASRSGAGSQDTQYF
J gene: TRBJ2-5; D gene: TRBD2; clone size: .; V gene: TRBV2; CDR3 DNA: TGTGCCAGCAGGGGGACTAGCGGGAGTAAGGGGACCCAGTACTTC; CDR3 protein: CASRGTSGSKGTQYF
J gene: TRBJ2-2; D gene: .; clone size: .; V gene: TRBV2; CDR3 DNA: TGTGCCAGCAGTGAATTGAGTGCGGTCGGCGGGGAGCTGTTTTTT; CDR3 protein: CASSELSAVGGELFF
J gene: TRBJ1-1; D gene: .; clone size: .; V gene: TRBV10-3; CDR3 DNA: TGTGCCATCAGTGAGACAGGACAGTCCGAAGCTTTCTTT; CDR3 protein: CAISETGQSEAFF
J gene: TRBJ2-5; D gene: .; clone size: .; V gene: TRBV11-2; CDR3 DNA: TGTGCCAGCAGCTTGCAGGGGATGGAGACCCAGTACTTC; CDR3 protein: CASSLQGMETQYF
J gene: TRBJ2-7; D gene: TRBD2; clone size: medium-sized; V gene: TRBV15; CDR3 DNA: TGTGCCACCAGTTCTTCCCAGGGGCGGGGGGACTACGAGCAGTACTTC; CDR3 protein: CATSSSQGRGDYEQYF
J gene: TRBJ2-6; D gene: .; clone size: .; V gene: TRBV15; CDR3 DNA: TGTGCCACCAGCAGAGGACATACCGCCTCTGGGGCCAACGTCCTGACTTTC; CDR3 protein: CATSRGHTASGANVLTF
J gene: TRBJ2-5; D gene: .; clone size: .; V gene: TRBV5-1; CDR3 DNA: TGCGCCAGCAGCTTGGGTCACGGCCAAGAGACCCAGTACTTC; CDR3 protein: CASSLGHGQETQYF
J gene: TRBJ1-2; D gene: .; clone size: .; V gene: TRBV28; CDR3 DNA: TGTGCCAGCACCGGCACAGGAAGCTATGGCTACACCTTC; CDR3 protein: CASTGTGSYGYTF
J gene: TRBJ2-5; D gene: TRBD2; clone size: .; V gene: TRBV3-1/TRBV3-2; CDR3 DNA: TGTGCCAGCAGCCACCCAACTAGCGGACAAGAGACCCAGTACTTC; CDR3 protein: CASSHPTSGQETQYF
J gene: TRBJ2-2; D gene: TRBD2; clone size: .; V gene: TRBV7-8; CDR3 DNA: TGTGCCAGCAGCAACGGGGGGGCGGGAGTTTTTAACACCGGGGAGCTGTTTTTT; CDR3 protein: CASSNGGAGVFNTGELFF
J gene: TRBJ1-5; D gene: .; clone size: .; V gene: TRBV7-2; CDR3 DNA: TGTGCCAGCAGCCCACAGGGAGTTTTTGAGCCCCAGCATTTT; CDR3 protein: CASSPQGVFEPQHF
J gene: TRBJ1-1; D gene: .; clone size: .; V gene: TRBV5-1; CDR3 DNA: TGCGCCAGCAGCCCCCGGGAAGGGACTGAAGCTTTCTTT; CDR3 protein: CASSPREGTEAFF
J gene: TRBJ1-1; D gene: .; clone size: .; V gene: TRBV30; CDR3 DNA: TGTGGTCTAGGGGTGAACACTGAAGCTTTCTTT; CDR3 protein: CGLGVNTEAFF
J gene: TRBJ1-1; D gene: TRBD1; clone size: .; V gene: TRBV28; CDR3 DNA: TGTGCCAGCAGAACAGGGGGCGCCCAAATGAACACTGAAGCTTTCTTT; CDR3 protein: CASRTGGAQMNTEAFF
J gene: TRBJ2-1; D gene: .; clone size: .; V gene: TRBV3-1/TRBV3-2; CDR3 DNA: TGTGCCAGCAGCCAAGAAAGCTATTCCTACAATGAGCAGTTCTTC; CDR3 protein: CASSQESYSYNEQFF
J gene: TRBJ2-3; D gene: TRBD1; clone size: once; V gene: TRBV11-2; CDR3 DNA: TGTGCCAGCAGCTTGCGGGACAGGGGTACAGATACGCAGTATTTT; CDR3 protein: CASSLRDRGTDTQYF
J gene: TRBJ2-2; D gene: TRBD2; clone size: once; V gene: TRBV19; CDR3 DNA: TGTGCCAGTAGTGGACTAGCGGGAGTCACCGGGGAGCTGTTTTTT; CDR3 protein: CASSGLAGVTGELFF
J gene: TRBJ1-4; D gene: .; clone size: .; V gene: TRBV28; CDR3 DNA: TGTGCCAGCAAGATTCCCGCAGCAACTAATGAAAAACTGTTTTTT; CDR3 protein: CASKIPAATNEKLFF
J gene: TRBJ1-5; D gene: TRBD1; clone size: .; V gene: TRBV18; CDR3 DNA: TGTGCCAGCTCATGGGACAGTCTTAGCAATCAGCCCCAGCATTTT; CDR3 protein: CASSWDSLSNQPQHF
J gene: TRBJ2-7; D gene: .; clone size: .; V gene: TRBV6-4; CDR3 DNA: TGTGCCAGCATCGGCTGGTCTAGCGCCTACGAGCAGTACTTC; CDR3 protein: CASIGWSSAYEQYF
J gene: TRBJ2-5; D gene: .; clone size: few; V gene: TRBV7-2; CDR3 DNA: TGTGCCAGCAGCCCAGGGCGGACCCAGTACTTC; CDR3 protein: CASSPGRTQYF
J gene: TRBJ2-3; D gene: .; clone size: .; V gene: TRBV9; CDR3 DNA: TGTGCCAGCGGGATGGGCGGGGACAGCACAGATACGCAGTATTTT; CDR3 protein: CASGMGGDSTDTQYF
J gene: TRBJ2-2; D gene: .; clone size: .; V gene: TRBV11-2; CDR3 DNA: TGTGCCAGCAGCTTAGCGGCTGAACAGACCTCCTACGCCGGGGAGCTGTTTTTT; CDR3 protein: CASSLAAEQTSYAGELFF
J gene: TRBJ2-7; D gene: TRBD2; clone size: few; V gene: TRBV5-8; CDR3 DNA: TGTGCCAGCAGCACACGGACTAGCGGTAATTACGAGCAGTACTTC; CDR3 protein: CASSTRTSGNYEQYF
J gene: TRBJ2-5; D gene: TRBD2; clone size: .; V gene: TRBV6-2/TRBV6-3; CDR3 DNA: TGTGCCAGCAGTTACTCGACCAGCGGGATTGAGGGGACCCAGTACTTC; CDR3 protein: CASSYSTSGIEGTQYF
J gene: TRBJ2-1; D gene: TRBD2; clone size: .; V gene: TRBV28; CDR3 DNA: TGTGCCAGCAGTTTCAGGCTAGCGGGTTACAATGAGCAGTTCTTC; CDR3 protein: CASSFRLAGYNEQFF
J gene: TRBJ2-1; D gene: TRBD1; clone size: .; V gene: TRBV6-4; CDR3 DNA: TGTGCCAGCAGTCCGGGACAGGGTTCCTACAATGAGCAGTTCTTC; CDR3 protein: CASSPGQGSYNEQFF
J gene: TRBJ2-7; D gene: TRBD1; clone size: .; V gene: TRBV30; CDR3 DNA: TGTGCCTGGAGGTCAGGGGGCGGCGTACCTACCTACGAGCAGTACTTC; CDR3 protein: CAWRSGGGVPTYEQYF
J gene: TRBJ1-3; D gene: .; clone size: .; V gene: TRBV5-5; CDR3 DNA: TGTGCCAGCAGCTTGGTGGCAGGGGCCACCTCTGGAAACACCATATATTTT; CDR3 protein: CASSLVAGATSGNTIYF
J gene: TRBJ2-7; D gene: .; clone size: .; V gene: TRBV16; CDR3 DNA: TGTGCCAGCAGCACCGGGGTCCTGCTCGAGCAGTACTTC; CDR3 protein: CASSTGVLLEQYF
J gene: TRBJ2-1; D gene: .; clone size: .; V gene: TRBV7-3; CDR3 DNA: TGTGCCAGCAGCCCCGGTGGGCTATCCTACAATGAGCAGTTCTTC; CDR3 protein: CASSPGGLSYNEQFF
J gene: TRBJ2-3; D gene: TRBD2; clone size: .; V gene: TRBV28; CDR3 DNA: TGTGCCAGCAGTTCGTGGACTAGCGGGAGGAGGGCAGATACGCAGTATTTT; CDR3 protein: CASSSWTSGRRADTQYF
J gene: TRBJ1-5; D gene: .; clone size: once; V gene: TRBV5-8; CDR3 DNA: TGTGCCAGCAGCTCCCAGGCGGGGCTTGGCAATCAGCCCCAGCATTTT; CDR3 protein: CASSSQAGLGNQPQHF
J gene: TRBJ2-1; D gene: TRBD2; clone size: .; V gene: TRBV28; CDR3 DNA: TGTGCCAGCCCTCCGACCCCGGGACTAGTGGGCGATGAGCAGTTCTTC; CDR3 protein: CASPPTPGLVGDEQFF
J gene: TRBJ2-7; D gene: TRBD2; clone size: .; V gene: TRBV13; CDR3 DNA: TGTGCCAGCAGCTTAAAGCTGGCGGGAGGTTACGAGCAGTACTTC; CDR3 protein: CASSLKLAGGYEQYF